These T cell receptor beta chains were read from a single sample in a study of shared clonotypes between healthy human individuals. Method: immunoSEQ multiplex PCR; TCRdb's copy keeps in-frame clones and lacks some. Of about 680,000 clones listed, approximately 90% are singletons. The sequenced material came from naive CD8+ T cells sorted from blood. These receptors all come from a man aged 25-40 years in good health. CDR3s include the opening cysteine and the closing phenylalanine or tryptophan. A D gene is named only where the DNA matches it firmly. Clone size, where shown, is once, few, many, or a class for clones that have expanded.

. 14 TRBJ2-1 . TRBV10-3 TGTGCCATCAGTGAGTACAGATTCCAAGATGAGCAGTTCTTC CAISEYRFQDEQFF
TRBD1 13 TRBJ2-7 . TRBV7-9 TGTGCCAGCAGCCGAAAAGGGGGCCTCGAGCAGTACTTC CASSRKGGLEQYF
. 14 TRBJ2-1 . TRBV2 TGTGCCAGCGTGCCGGGACTCGAGTACAATGAGCAGTTCTTC CASVPGLEYNEQFF
. 14 TRBJ1-1 . TRBV19 TGTGCCAGTAGTGTCGGATTACTGAACACTGAAGCTTTCTTT CASSVGLLNTEAFF
. 13 TRBJ2-2 . TRBV7-9 TGTGCCAGCAGCTTAGGCCACACCGGGGAGCTGTTTTTT CASSLGHTGELFF
. 15 TRBJ1-4 . TRBV27 TGTGCCAGCAATCGAAGGGCGGGGGTAAATGAAAAACTGTTTTTT CASNRRAGVNEKLFF
. 15 TRBJ2-1 once TRBV5-4 TGTGCCAGCAGCTTGGCAGGGGTTGGCTACAATGAGCAGTTCTTC CASSLAGVGYNEQFF
TRBD2 12 TRBJ2-1 . TRBV6-5 TGTGCCAGCACGGGAGGTGGCAATGAGCAGTTCTTC CASTGGGNEQFF
. 14 TRBJ2-7 . TRBV27 TGTGCCAGCAGTGCAGCAGGGTTTACCTACGAGCAGTACTTC CASSAAGFTYEQYF
TRBD1 13 TRBJ2-1 . TRBV27 TGTGCCAGCAGATACAGGGGCTACAATGAGCAGTTCTTC CASRYRGYNEQFF
TRBD2 14 TRBJ2-7 few TRBV7-9 TGTGCCAGCAGCGGAAGCGGGAATGTCTACGAGCAGTACTTC CASSGSGNVYEQYF
. 16 TRBJ2-3 . TRBV9 TGTGCCAGCAGCGTCGAGCGGAATCCCCTGGCAGATACGCAGTATTTT CASSVERNPLADTQYF
. 14 TRBJ1-5 . TRBV7-9 TGTGCCAGCAGCGCCGTCCCACCCGGTCAGCCCCAGCATTTT CASSAVPPGQPQHF
TRBD2 21 TRBJ2-1 . TRBV5-1 TGCGCCAGCAGCTTGAGTTCGGCGGGAGCGGGGGGCCGGAAATTTTACAATGAGCAGTTCTTC CASSLSSAGAGGRKFYNEQFF
TRBD2 14 TRBJ2-4 . TRBV27 TGTGCCAGCGGATTAGCGGGACCGGGCGGCATTCAGTACTTC CASGLAGPGGIQYF
. 13 TRBJ2-7 . TRBV6-5 TGTGCCAGCAGTTTGGCAGGGAACGACGAGCAGTACTTC CASSLAGNDEQYF
. 12 TRBJ2-1 . TRBV6-6 TGTGCCAGCAGTGGTCAGGGAAATGAGCAGTTCTTC CASSGQGNEQFF
TRBD2 18 TRBJ2-5 . TRBV5-5 TGTGCCAGCAGCTTGGGACTAGCGGGAGCCGTACGGCGGGAGACCCAGTACTTC CASSLGLAGAVRRETQYF
. 15 TRBJ1-1 . TRBV5-1 TGCGCCAGCAGCCCGACGACCAGGCGGTTCACTGAAGCTTTCTTT CASSPTTRRFTEAFF
. 13 TRBJ2-7 once TRBV7-6 TGTGCCAGCAGCTTCGCAGGGGCCGACGAGCAGTACTTC CASSFAGADEQYF
TRBD2 15 TRBJ2-1 . TRBV7-3 TGTGCCAGCAGCTTCGGCGGGAGGGTAAACAATGAGCAGTTCTTC CASSFGGRVNNEQFF
. 14 TRBJ2-2 . TRBV7-3 TGTGCCAGCAGCTCCGTCCAGGGGGGCGGGGAGCTGTTTTTT CASSSVQGGGELFF
. 14 TRBJ1-2 . TRBV28 TGTGCCAGCACGATCGCAGGCGCTAACTATGGCTACACCTTC CASTIAGANYGYTF
TRBD1 13 TRBJ1-1 . TRBV6-5 TGTGCCAGCAGCACCGGGACAGCCGGGGAAGCTTTCTTT CASSTGTAGEAFF
. 13 TRBJ2-1 . TRBV11-2 TGTGCCAGCCAACGGGGCGGGTTCGATGAGCAGTTCTTC CASQRGGFDEQFF
. 16 TRBJ2-5 . TRBV19 TGTGCCAGTAGTACCCTTTTTGGGGGAGAGACGGAGACCCAGTACTTC CASSTLFGGETETQYF
TRBD2 16 TRBJ2-1 . TRBV18 TGTGCCAGCTCACTACTAGGGGCTAGCGGCTACAATGAGCAGTTCTTC CASSLLGASGYNEQFF